This TCR beta chain comes out of a study of CD8+CD57+ T cells in acquired aplastic anemia. Germline V gene sequence: CDR1 SNHLY, CDR2 FYNNEI. Trimming at V came to 2 bases and at J to 0 bases, leaving 2 bases not matched to a gene. The CDR3 runs to 17 residues. According to the study, genomic DNA was the template for TCR beta VDJ and CDR3 profiling. One entry per CDR3 protein, called by TCRdb with MiXCR from the reads. The sample gives hundreds of thousands of distinct CDR3 sequences, around 68% of which show up once; 3% to 4.5% is in the top ten. Sequences were obtained from sorted CD4+, CD8+, or CD8+CD57+ T cells (not recorded which) from PBMCs. The receptor's source is a human donor in good health, serving as a control. The chain joins TRBV2 to TRBJ2-2; 11 bases line up with TRBD2. The CDR3 here is CASSETSGGSNTGELFF. As DNA, the CDR3 is TGTGCCAGCAGTGAAACTAGCGGGGGATCGAACACCGGGGAGCTGTTTTTT.